What follows are 9 T cell receptor beta chains derived from one specimen sequenced in a study of blood T cell repertoires in COVID-19. Profiled with immunoSEQ multiplex PCR; TCRdb holds only in-frame clones, not every one. The sample contains about 120,000 clones, 88% of which appear only once. The specimen was peripheral blood. Receptor source: a woman aged 70 to 79 who had recovered from COVID-19.

This chain uses TRBV27 with TRBJ1-2; perhaps TRBD1 as D (6 bases). V lost 2 bases to trimming and J lost 9 bases, with 13 bases between them. Looked up from germline, CDR1 is MNHEY and CDR2 is SMNVEV (reference sequence). The CDR3 runs 13 residues. The CDR3 reads CASSLRGGRRYTF. The DNA for the CDR3 is TGTGCCAGCAGTTTAAGGGGGGGCCGGCGCTACACCTTC.

The CDR3 sequence: CASNTGDSNQPQHF. For the CDR3, the DNA is TGTGCCAGCAACACAGGGGATAGCAATCAGCCCCAGCATTTT. This chain connects TRBV6-4 to TRBJ1-5; 7 bases line up with TRBD1. In germline, CDR1 is MRHNA, CDR2 SNTAGT. V dropped 7 bases and J dropped 0; count of bases not matched to a gene: 3. The CDR3 covers 14 residues.

The chain recombines TRBV6-1 with TRBJ1-6; TRBD1 is a possible D gene (6 bases). Per the germline V gene, CDR1 is MNHNS and CDR2 is SASEGT. This CDR3 has 15 residues. With 3 bases removed from V and 7 bases from J, the gap between germline ends came to 13 bases. For the CDR3, the DNA is TGTGCCAGCAGTGATATCGCAGGGGCGAATTCACCCCTCCACTTT. As protein: CASSDIAGANSPLHF.

The V gene is TRBV6-2 or TRBV6-3, the J gene TRBJ2-3; TRBD2 matches 9 bases. The CDR3 totals 17 residues. V lost 10 bases, J lost 4 bases, and 18 bases stayed unmatched. The germline gives CDR1 MNHEY, CDR2 SVGEGT. In DNA, the CDR3 is TGTGCCATCACCCCCCGGGCTAGCGGGGTAGTGGCAGATACGCAGTATTTT. Translation: CAITPRASGVVADTQYF.

The J gene is TRBJ1-1, the V gene TRBV28, with D uncertain. The CDR3 length is 12 residues. The V end was cut by 5 bases, the J end by 5 bases, with 9 bases between. Per the germline V gene, CDR1 is MDHEN and CDR2 is SYDVKM. The chain's CDR3 is CASSQRRTEAFF. The CDR3 DNA follows: TGTGCCAGCAGTCAGAGGAGGACTGAAGCTTTCTTT.

The sample holds one count of this clone. This chain joins TRBV18 and TRBJ2-1, with 7 bases fitting TRBD1. The CDR3 contains 15 residues. After removal of 3 bases from V and 4 bases from J, the junction contained 6 bases not matched to a gene. Germline V gene lookup returns CDR1 KGHSH and CDR2 LQKENI. The CDR3 DNA sequence: TGTGCCAGCTCACCCCGGGACAGAGCTTACAATGAGCAGTTCTTC. Its translation: CASSPRDRAYNEQFF.

This chain uses TRBV6-4 with TRBJ1-3, with 7 bases fitting TRBD1. Germline lookup yields CDR1 MRHNA and CDR2 SNTAGT. V lost 6 bases, J lost 1 base, and 9 bases stayed unmatched. CDR3 size: 16 residues. The CDR3 region has the DNA TGTGCCAGCAGCCCCTCCCACAGGGGATCTGGAAACACCATATATTTT. It is translated as CASSPSHRGSGNTIYF.

CDR3 loop: CASSVGDFYEQFF. CDR3 in DNA: TGTGCCAGCAGCGTAGGGGACTTCTATGAGCAGTTCTTC. The genes are TRBV9 and TRBJ2-1, with D perhaps TRBD2 (6 bases). This CDR3 is built from 13 residues. In germline, CDR1 is SGDLS, CDR2 YYNGEE. V was shortened by 0 bases and J by 8 bases, with 9 bases between the two germline ends.

This sequence joins TRBV28 and TRBJ1-4, with unresolved D. The CDR3 runs to 12 residues. The V gene lost 7 bases and the J gene lost 4 bases, with 7 bases spanning the gap. Germline assignment: CDR1 MDHEN and CDR2 SYDVKM. The DNA of the CDR3 is TGTGCCAGCAAACAGAGTAATGAAAAACTGTTTTTT. It codes for CASKQSNEKLFF.